The 28 T cell receptor beta chains presented below share a single source sample, sequenced in a study of neoadjuvant anti-PD-1 for oral cavity cancer. Profiling relied on immunoSEQ multiplex PCR, and the TCRdb table lists in-frame clones only, not all of them. The sample includes 7,000 to 8,500 clones, approximately 50% of them seen just once. Sequencing was performed on tumor tissue, taken before nivolumab (anti-PD-1) treatment. These receptors all come from a person between 40 and 79 years old with oral cavity squamous cell carcinoma.

This chain uses TRBV5-5 with TRBJ2-5, with 7 bases fitting TRBD1. In germline, CDR1 is SGHKS, CDR2 YYEKEE (reference sequence). Unmatched junction bases numbered 2, after V lost 0 bases and J lost 6 bases. The CDR3 runs 13 residues. The DNA for the CDR3 is TGTGCCAGCAGCTTGGTGACAGGGAAGACCCAGTACTTC. Translating gives CASSLVTGKTQYF.

By sample fraction, this clone is large. This chain joins TRBV7-2 and TRBJ1-1; maybe TRBD1 (5 bases). V lost 0 bases, J lost 7 bases, and 6 bases lay in between. From germline, CDR1 is SGHTA and CDR2 FQGNSA. The CDR3 contains 12 residues. In DNA, the CDR3 is TGTGCCAGCAGCTTAGCGGGGGGTGAAGCTTTCTTT. It encodes CASSLAGGEAFF. The full variable domain, completed using reference TRBV7-2 and TRBJ1-1, is GAGVSQSPSNKVTEKGKDVELRCDPISGHTALYWYRQSLGQGLEFLIYFQGNSAPDKSGLPSDRFSAERTGGSVSTLTIQRTQQEDSAVYLCASSLAGGEAFFGQGTRLTVV.

The chain carries TRBV30 and TRBJ1-5; D not certain. Germline V gene sequence: CDR1 GTSNPN, CDR2 SVGIG (reference sequence). V lost 0 bases and J lost 0, with 12 bases in between. The CDR3 is 16 amino acids. The CDR3 reads CAWSVPWGTSNQPQHF. Here the CDR3 DNA reads TGTGCCTGGAGTGTACCATGGGGAACTAGCAATCAGCCCCAGCATTTT.

The chain is built from TRBV6-1 and TRBJ1-2; weak D call: TRBD1 (5 bases). The CDR3 is 13 residues long. The germline V and J ends were trimmed by 0 bases and 13 bases, with 15 bases remaining between them. Per the germline V gene, CDR1 is MNHNS and CDR2 is SASEGT. In nucleotides, the CDR3 is TGTGCCAGCAGTGAAGCTTCCGGGACTGCGATCACCTTC. Its translation is CASSEASGTAITF.

The chain joins TRBV6-1 to TRBJ1-1, with D perhaps matching TRBD1 (5 bases). Germline V gives CDR1 MNHNS, CDR2 SASEGT. This CDR3 is built from 15 residues. Trimming took 6 bases from V and 0 from J, leaving 14 bases between them. The DNA for the CDR3 is TGTGCCAGCAGCGCGGGACGCCGCATGAACACTGAAGCTTTCTTT. This translates into CASSAGRRMNTEAFF.

In this sample, this clone turned up a few times. The rearrangement links TRBV6-6 to TRBJ2-4, with 10 bases lining up with TRBD1. V dropped 2 bases and J dropped 4; count of bases not matched to a gene: 5. The CDR3 length is 16 residues. From germline, CDR1 is MNHNY and CDR2 SVGAGI (reference sequence). The CDR3 region has the DNA TGTGCCAGCAGTTACACAGAGGGACAGGGGAAAAACATTCAGTACTTC. As protein: CASSYTEGQGKNIQYF.

The chain couples TRBV5-1 to TRBJ1-1; TRBD1 is a possible D gene (6 bases). This CDR3 is 13 amino acids long. Trimming stripped 4 bases from V and 1 base from J, with 8 bases between. Germline CDR1 SGHRS, CDR2 YFSETQ. As DNA, the CDR3 is TGCGCCAGCAGCCTGACAGGGAACACTGAAGCTTTCTTT. This encodes CASSLTGNTEAFF.

The V and J genes are TRBV5-1 and TRBJ2-5; 15 bases line up with TRBD2. Trimming at V came to 4 bases and at J to 4 bases, leaving 11 bases not matched to a gene. The germline gives CDR1 SGHRS, CDR2 YFSETQ. This CDR3 spans 18 amino acids. DNA for the CDR3: TGCGCCAGCAGCCTTGGACTAGCGGGGGGGCTGGGAAGAGAGACCCAGTACTTC. Its translation is CASSLGLAGGLGRETQYF.

This rearrangement joins TRBV5-1 to TRBJ2-3, with TRBD1 matching 9 bases. The germline V gene encodes CDR1 SGHRS and CDR2 YFSETQ. The junction had 11 bases not matched to a gene; V was cut back by 4 bases and J by 2 bases. The CDR3 sequence is 17 residues long. The CDR3 reads CASSPGPGQGPTDTQYF. The DNA for the CDR3 is TGCGCCAGCAGCCCCGGACCGGGACAGGGCCCCACAGATACGCAGTATTTT.

This rearrangement joins TRBV28 to TRBJ1-1, with a possible D match to TRBD1 (5 bases). Trimming shortened V by 3 bases and J by 1 base, and 12 bases separated the two germline ends. Germline CDR1 reads MDHEN; CDR2 reads SYDVKM. The CDR3 contains 15 residues. The CDR3 spells CASSLGGTANTEAFF. The CDR3 DNA sequence: TGTGCCAGCAGTTTGGGGGGGACGGCGAACACTGAAGCTTTCTTT.

CDR3 DNA sequence: TGTGCCAGCAGTTACGAAACGGTCGGCTATGGCTACACCTTC. Residues: CASSYETVGYGYTF. J is TRBJ1-2 and V is TRBV6-5, with D unresolved. The germline gives CDR1 MNHEY, CDR2 SVGAGI. V was cut by 2 bases and J by 4 bases, with 11 bases left in between. The CDR3 sequence is 14 residues long.

This chain uses TRBV30 with TRBJ1-1; possible D gene TRBD1, 6 bases. The CDR3 spans 16 residues. Looked up from germline, CDR1 is GTSNPN and CDR2 is SVGIG (reference sequence). V dropped 3 bases and J dropped 5 bases, with 22 bases sitting between them. CDR3 in DNA: TGTGCCTGGAGCGTAGACCTGGGACAACGGTGGACTGAAGCTTTCTTT. Encoded protein: CAWSVDLGQRWTEAFF.

This chain links TRBV14 with TRBJ1-1, with a tentative D call TRBD1 (5 bases). This CDR3 contains 18 residues. V lost 4 bases, J lost 1 base, and 22 bases lay in between. Germline CDR1 reads SGHDN; CDR2 reads FVKESK. CDR3 DNA: TGTGCCAGCAGCCCCACGGACATTGGCTGGGAACGGAACACTGAAGCTTTCTTT. Residues: CASSPTDIGWERNTEAFF.

This clone occurred a few times. The J gene is TRBJ1-4, the V gene TRBV2; D is unresolved. The CDR3 extends over 15 amino acids. The germline V gene encodes CDR1 SNHLY and CDR2 FYNNEI. V lost 6 bases and J lost 0, with 11 bases in between. CDR3 protein: CASRAPGSTNEKLFF. For the CDR3, the DNA is TGTGCCAGCAGGGCCCCAGGATCAACTAATGAAAAACTGTTTTTT.

This clone was detected a few times. The chain couples TRBV11-2 to TRBJ2-7, with 7 nucleotides matching TRBD1. Unmatched junction bases numbered 15, after V lost 5 bases and J lost 8 bases. The CDR3 has 15 amino acids. Germline V lookup: CDR1 SGHAT, CDR2 FQNNGV. The CDR3 coding sequence is TGTGCCAGCAGCCCGCCGGGACAGTTGAGGGTCCAGCAGTACTTC. Translation gives CASSPPGQLRVQQYF.

V and J are TRBV5-4 and TRBJ2-7, with 9 positions matching TRBD1. From germline, CDR1 is SGHNT and CDR2 YYREEE (reference sequence). The CDR3 is 15 residues long. Trimming at V came to 5 bases and at J to 3 bases, leaving 9 bases not matched to a gene. This CDR3 is CASSFTGTGSYEQYF. The CDR3 region has the DNA TGTGCCAGCAGTTTCACCGGGACAGGGAGCTACGAGCAGTACTTC.

V and J are TRBV14 and TRBJ1-2; 7 bases agree with TRBD1. Trimming removed 4 bases from V and 6 bases from J; junction bases left unmatched: 17. This CDR3 is 17 amino acids long. Germline CDR1 SGHDN, CDR2 FVKESK. The CDR3 spells CASSRKRGAGGFDGYTF. CDR3 nucleotides: TGTGCCAGCAGCCGAAAAAGAGGGGCAGGGGGTTTCGATGGCTACACCTTC.

The chain links TRBV29-1 to TRBJ2-7, with D unclear. Trimming took 4 bases from V and 0 from J, leaving 13 bases between them. Germline CDR1 and CDR2: SQVTM and ANQGSEA. This CDR3 comprises 14 residues. The CDR3 DNA sequence: TGCAGCGTTGCTGCAGCGTCAGTCTCCTACGAGCAGTACTTC. Its translation is CSVAAASVSYEQYF.

The chain is built from TRBV6-4 and TRBJ1-2, with unresolved D. The germline V gene encodes CDR1 MRHNA and CDR2 SNTAGT. This CDR3 has 15 residues. Between the trimmed V and J ends, which lost 3 bases and 5 bases, there was a span of 16 bases. The CDR3 here is CASSEGNPTVYGYTF. CDR3 in DNA: TGTGCCAGCAGTGAAGGGAACCCCACTGTGTATGGCTACACCTTC.

The chain couples TRBV6-5 to TRBJ1-2, with D possibly TRBD1 on 5 matching bases. This CDR3 has 14 amino acids. Trimming pared 7 bases from V and 4 bases from J, leaving 16 bases between. Germline CDR1 reads MNHEY; CDR2 reads SVGAGI. As DNA, the CDR3 is TGTGCCAGCACCGTGGGACGGGGGAGCTATGGCTACACCTTC. The encoded protein is CASTVGRGSYGYTF.

The chain links TRBV10-2 to TRBJ2-3; either TRBD1 or TRBD2 may supply D (6 bases each). The CDR3 has 13 residues. The V and J ends lost 4 bases and 5 bases respectively, with 10 bases between them. Per the germline V gene, CDR1 is WSHSY and CDR2 is SAAADI. CDR3 amino acids: CASSAGALDTQYF. In DNA, the CDR3 is TGCGCCAGCAGTGCGGGGGCATTAGATACGCAGTATTTT.

This chain uses TRBV4-1 with TRBJ2-1; 8 bases map to TRBD2. This CDR3 contains 17 residues. The germline CDR1 and CDR2 sequences are MGHRA and YSYEKL. The trim removed 4 bases at V and 4 bases at J, leaving 12 bases unmatched. DNA of the CDR3: TGCGCCAGCAGCCGGCGAGCAGGGGCGGGGGGATACAATGAGCAGTTCTTC. Translated, it gives CASSRRAGAGGYNEQFF.

V and J are TRBV29-1 and TRBJ2-1; 11 bases match TRBD2. Trimming removed 7 bases from V and 4 bases from J; junction bases left unmatched: 3. CDR3 size: 13 residues. Germline V CDR1 and CDR2: SQVTM, ANQGSEA. CDR3 residues: CSGSGGAYNEQFF. CDR3 bases: TGCAGCGGTAGCGGGGGGGCTTACAATGAGCAGTTCTTC.

J is TRBJ2-2 and V is TRBV7-9; 10 positions match TRBD2. The CDR3 length is 15 residues. J was trimmed by 3 bases and V by 4 bases; bases with no gene match: 2. The germline V gene has CDR1 SEHNR and CDR2 FQNEAQ (reference sequence). CDR3 in DNA: TGTGCCAGCAGCTCAAGCGGGAGGGACACCGGGGAGCTGTTTTTT. This gives the protein CASSSSGRDTGELFF.

The chain has TRBV7-6 and TRBJ2-5; TRBD2 aligns across 7 bases. V was clipped by 5 bases and J by 5 bases; unmatched bases: 2. Germline V gene sequence: CDR1 SGHVS, CDR2 FNYEAQ. The CDR3 covers 12 residues. This CDR3 reads CASSRGGETQYF. DNA for the CDR3: TGTGCCAGCAGCCGGGGAGGGGAGACCCAGTACTTC. The full variable domain, its missing parts supplied by reference TRBV7-6 and TRBJ2-5, is GAGVSQSPRYKVTKRGQDVALRCDPISGHVSLYWYRQALGQGPEFLTYFNYEAQQDKSGLPNDRFSAERPEGSISTLTIQRTEQRDSAMYRCASSRGGETQYFGPGTRLLVL.

There are a few counts of this clone. The gene calls are TRBV27 and TRBJ2-1, with D perhaps matching TRBD2 (7 bases). V gave up 5 bases and J gave up 9 bases, with 20 bases separating them. From germline, CDR1 is MNHEY and CDR2 SMNVEV (reference sequence). This CDR3 spans 15 amino acids. Here the CDR3 reads CASSPGGSLRGEQFF. In nucleotides, the CDR3 is TGTGCCAGCAGTCCGGGGGGCAGTCTGCGGGGTGAGCAGTTCTTC.

This chain joins TRBV27 and TRBJ2-2, with 9 nucleotides matching TRBD2. V was pared by 0 bases and J by 0 bases, with 2 bases of the junction left unmatched. The CDR3 has 17 amino acids. Germline-derived CDR1 and CDR2 are MNHEY and SMNVEV (reference sequence). The CDR3 nucleotides are TGTGCCAGCAGTTTATCTCGGACTAGCGCGAACACCGGGGAGCTGTTTTTT. Its protein product is CASSLSRTSANTGELFF.

This clone was counted only a few times. The chain has TRBV5-1 and TRBJ2-1; D is uncertain. Trimming pared 0 bases from V and 1 base from J, leaving 14 bases between. This CDR3 comprises 17 residues. CDR1 is SGHRS, CDR2 YFSETQ, per germline. The CDR3 loop is CASSLALVESSYNEQFF. CDR3 nucleotide sequence: TGCGCCAGCAGCTTGGCGCTAGTGGAGTCATCCTACAATGAGCAGTTCTTC.